Included here is one T cell receptor (beta chain) sequence, with context. Per the original data handling: The authors estimated nucleated cell counts from reference gene primer amplification. Data came from immunoSEQ multiplex PCR; TCRdb stores just in-frame clones and leaves some out. D and trimming come from the DNA, and the V and J calls and clone size come from that table. The sample shows approximately 90,000 clones, 70% to 85% of them seen only once. The entry originates in a study of blood T cell repertoires in COVID-19. For the study at large: COVID-19 samples, acute and convalescent, were from the United States, Italy and Spain. PBMCs, B-cell-depleted T cells, or T cells were the source of the cDNA or gDNA that made up the material.

The sequence came from a human donor in a cohort sampled during active COVID-19. Input material: peripheral blood.

Here the CDR3 DNA reads TGTGCCAGCTCACCACTGACTAGCGGGGGGATAGTAGAGCAGTTCTTC. This encodes CASSPLTSGGIVEQFF. The chain carries TRBV18 and TRBJ2-1; 13 positions agree with TRBD2. The CDR3 totals 16 residues. Looked up from germline, CDR1 is KGHSH and CDR2 is LQKENI. V was clipped by 1 base and J by 10 bases; unmatched bases: 7.